These 14 T cell receptor beta chains were all obtained from the same sample, sequenced in a study of cytomegalovirus exposure and HLA in healthy donors. The primer mix had 60 Vbeta and 13 Jbeta primers. Generated by immunoSEQ multiplex PCR, the TCRdb table keeps only in-frame clones and is missing some. This table holds about 98,000 clones, roughly 80% found once. The sequenced material came from PBMCs. The source is a man in his 60s in good health and CMV-seropositive.

The chain combines TRBV19 with TRBJ1-5, with no clear D. Trimming took 7 bases from V and 1 from J, leaving 14 bases between them. This CDR3 has 15 residues. Germline V gene data show CDR1 as LNHDA and CDR2 as SQIVND (reference sequence). For the CDR3, the DNA is TGTGCCAGTACCGACCGTTCGGGAAGCAATCAGCCCCAGCATTTT. Translation: CASTDRSGSNQPQHF.

V is TRBV27 and J is TRBJ1-6, with D hard to call. The germline V gene has CDR1 MNHEY and CDR2 SMNVEV (reference sequence). This CDR3 spans 14 amino acids. Trimming cost V 2 bases and J 10 bases, with 12 bases left between them. CDR3 residues: CASSLRSGYSPLHF. In DNA form, the CDR3 reads TGTGCCAGCAGTTTAAGATCGGGGTACTCACCCCTCCACTTT.

The gene calls are TRBV5-1 and TRBJ2-7; D is possibly TRBD2 (6 bases). This CDR3 has 12 amino acids. Germline loops: CDR1 SGHRS, CDR2 YFSETQ. V lost 3 bases and J lost 7, with 11 bases in between. CDR3 region: CASSSGVVEQYF. The DNA for the CDR3 is TGCGCCAGCAGCTCGGGGGTGGTAGAGCAGTACTTC.

This chain joins TRBV2 and TRBJ1-2, with 9 nucleotides matching TRBD1. Trimming cost V 7 bases and J 2 bases; bases outside gene matches: 5. CDR1 and CDR2 (germline): SNHLY, FYNNEI. The CDR3 loop spans 14 amino acids. CDR3 sequence reads: CASIRGQGNYGYTF. The DNA for the CDR3 is TGTGCCAGCATACGGGGACAGGGAAACTATGGCTACACCTTC.

This chain uses TRBV28 with TRBJ1-1; no clear D gene. The V gene's germline CDR1 is MDHEN and CDR2 SYDVKM. CDR3 length: 11 amino acids. Trimming pared 4 bases from V and 8 bases from J, leaving 8 bases between. In nucleotides, the CDR3 is TGTGCCAGCAGTTACATAAACGAAGCTTTCTTT. Translating it yields CASSYINEAFF.

This rearrangement joins TRBV7-6 to TRBJ2-5; 11 bases are a match to TRBD2. V lost 11 bases and J lost 5; bases outside the gene matches: 13. Germline CDR1 and CDR2: SGHVS and FNYEAQ. There are 15 residues in the CDR3. CDR3 coding DNA: TGTGCCGACCGGGTAGCGGGGGGGCTGGGGGAGACCCAGTACTTC. Translated, it gives CADRVAGGLGETQYF.

This rearrangement joins TRBV28 to TRBJ2-7; 8 nucleotides match TRBD2. CDR3 length: 17 amino acids. V lost 3 bases and J lost 2; bases outside the gene matches: 12. Germline V lookup: CDR1 MDHEN, CDR2 SYDVKM. The chain's CDR3 is CASSFRTSGGRAYEQYF. In nucleotides, the CDR3 is TGTGCCAGCAGTTTCAGGACGAGCGGGGGACGGGCCTACGAGCAGTACTTC.

The chain combines TRBV18 with TRBJ1-3; D gene ambiguous. CDR1 KGHSH and CDR2 LQKENI come from the germline V gene. Trimming removed 4 bases at V and 0 bases at J, with 10 bases between. CDR3 length: 15 amino acids. The CDR3 DNA sequence: TGTGCCAGCTCACTTACCACTGACTCTGGAAACACCATATATTTT. Amino acids: CASSLTTDSGNTIYF.

This chain connects TRBV4-2 to TRBJ2-5; maybe TRBD1 (6 bases). The tail of the sequence fits TRBJ2-7 better, so the J call may be wrong. The germline V gene encodes CDR1 LGHNA and CDR2 YNFKEQ. The CDR3 totals 14 residues. Here the CDR3 DNA reads TGTGCCAGCAGCCAAGGGTACAGGGAGTACGAGCAGTACTTC. It encodes CASSQGYREYEQYF.

This chain connects TRBV19 to TRBJ1-5; D may be TRBD1 (5 bases). CDR1 is LNHDA and CDR2 is SQIVND in the germline V gene (reference sequence). This CDR3 is built from 14 residues. V lost 6 bases to trimming and J lost 6 bases, with 15 bases between them. In DNA, the CDR3 is TGTGCCAGTAGAGATCGGGGGGGTAGTCAGCCCCAGCATTTT. It codes for CASRDRGGSQPQHF.

This clone was picked up a small number of times. V usage is TRBV4-1 and J usage is TRBJ1-1; no firm D call. The germline V and J ends were trimmed by 2 bases and 5 bases, with 9 bases remaining between them. This CDR3 spans 13 amino acids. Germline V CDR1 and CDR2: MGHRA, YSYEKL. Here the CDR3 DNA reads TGCGCCAGCAGCCAATCTCGGGGAACTGAAGCTTTCTTT. Protein product: CASSQSRGTEAFF.

The chain carries TRBV27 and TRBJ2-5; tentatively, D is TRBD1 (6 bases). The DNA end is a closer match to TRBJ2-7, so the J assignment may be wrong. This CDR3 is built from 15 residues. CDR1 MNHEY and CDR2 SMNVEV come from the germline V gene (reference sequence). The CDR3 sequence: CASSTRAGENYEQYF. Written as DNA, the CDR3 is TGTGCCAGCAGTACCCGGGCAGGGGAAAACTACGAGCAGTACTTC.

The V and J genes are TRBV6-6 and TRBJ2-3; 8 bases map to TRBD1. V lost 5 bases and J lost 1; bases outside the gene matches: 8. Germline V gene sequence: CDR1 MNHNY, CDR2 SVGAGI (reference sequence). The CDR3 consists of 16 residues. CDR3 region: CASSLGTGSRTDTQYF. The CDR3 region has the DNA TGTGCCAGCAGTCTAGGGACAGGAAGCCGCACAGATACGCAGTATTTT.

The V call is TRBV7-8, the J call TRBJ2-5, with D perhaps TRBD1 (6 bases). Trimming pared 3 bases from V and 5 bases from J, leaving 10 bases between. Per the germline V gene, CDR1 is SGHVS and CDR2 is FQNEAQ. CDR3 size: 13 residues. CDR3 sequence reads: CASSFRDTETQYF. For the CDR3, the DNA is TGTGCCAGCAGCTTCCGGGACACGGAGACCCAGTACTTC.